This passage covers 26 T cell receptor beta chains from one sample sequenced in a study of cytomegalovirus exposure and HLA in healthy donors. PCR used 60 Vbeta primers and 13 Jbeta primers. This table comes from immunoSEQ multiplex PCR, and its TCRdb copy is limited to in-frame clones, with some not included. Among fewer than 150,000 clones listed, about 74% were seen once. Source material: PBMCs. The receptors here all came from a man aged 40-50 years in good health and CMV-seronegative.

The chain is built from TRBV5-1 and TRBJ1-6, with D uncertain. CDR3 length: 13 residues. In germline, CDR1 is SGHRS, CDR2 YFSETQ. With 4 bases removed from V and 7 bases from J, the gap between germline ends came to 9 bases. For the CDR3, the DNA is TGCGCCAGCAGCCGGTCGGGGAATTCACCCCTCCACTTT. It encodes CASSRSGNSPLHF.

The chain links TRBV19 to TRBJ1-2, with 7 positions matching TRBD1. Trimming removed 1 base from V and 4 bases from J; junction bases left unmatched: 6. Germline loops: CDR1 LNHDA, CDR2 SQIVND (reference sequence). The CDR3 covers 15 residues. CDR3 sequence (DNA): TGTGCCAGTAGTATAGCATGGGCAGGGGGCTATGGCTACACCTTC. It is translated as CASSIAWAGGYGYTF.

The chain uses TRBV7-9 and TRBJ1-2; maybe TRBD1 (5 bases). Germline CDR1 and CDR2: SEHNR and FQNEAQ (reference sequence). The length of the CDR3 is 13 residues. Trimming removed 6 bases at V and 4 bases at J, with 12 bases between. CDR3 DNA: TGTGCCAGCAGGCGGGACGGGGGCTATGGCTACACCTTC. It translates to CASRRDGGYGYTF. Using reference TRBV7-9 and TRBJ1-2 for the parts outside the CDR3, the full variable domain is DTGVSQNPRHKITKRGQNVTFRCDPISEHNRLYWYRQTLGQGPEFLTYFQNEAQLEKSRLLSDRFSAERPKGSFSTLEIQRTEQGDSAMYLCASRRDGGYGYTFGSGTRLTVV.

V is TRBV9 and J is TRBJ1-1; 8 positions agree with TRBD1. J lost 7 bases, V lost 0 bases, and 8 bases had no gene match. The CDR3 spans 15 residues. The germline V gene encodes CDR1 SGDLS and CDR2 YYNGEE. The CDR3 sequence: CASSVVSTGGLEAFF. CDR3 DNA sequence: TGTGCCAGCAGCGTAGTAAGTACAGGGGGACTTGAAGCTTTCTTT. Full variable domain (remainder filled in from reference TRBV9 and TRBJ1-1): DSGVTQTPKHLITATGQRVTLRCSPRSGDLSVYWYQQSLDQGLQFLIQYYNGEERAKGNILERFSAQQFPDLHSELNLSSLELGDSALYFCASSVVSTGGLEAFFGQGTRLTVV.

This rearrangement joins TRBV2 to TRBJ1-2; the D is unclear. This CDR3 comprises 13 residues. Germline values: CDR1 SNHLY, CDR2 FYNNEI. The V gene lost 8 bases and the J gene lost 8 bases, with 18 bases spanning the gap. CDR3 coding DNA: TGTGCCAGCTCTATTCAGGCCGGTTGGGGCTACACCTTC. Translation: CASSIQAGWGYTF.

The rearrangement joins TRBV2 to TRBJ1-5; 9 positions match TRBD1. The germline V gene has CDR1 SNHLY and CDR2 FYNNEI. The ends lost 5 bases at V and 6 bases at J; junction bases unmatched: 5. The CDR3 has 14 amino acids. The DNA for the CDR3 is TGTGCCAGCAGTTCCGGGACAGGGTTTCAGCCCCAGCATTTT. Its protein product is CASSSGTGFQPQHF.

This rearrangement joins TRBV14 to TRBJ2-2, with D hard to call. The V gene's germline CDR1 is SGHDN and CDR2 FVKESK. Trimming took off 5 bases at V and 6 bases at J, with 10 bases between the two ends. The CDR3 is made up of 13 amino acids. The CDR3 reads CASSRMESGELFF. The CDR3 coding sequence is TGTGCCAGCAGCAGGATGGAGTCCGGGGAGCTGTTTTTT.

The J gene is TRBJ2-7, the V gene TRBV4-3; 9 nucleotides line up with TRBD2. Germline CDR1 LGHNA, CDR2 YSLEER. The CDR3 is made up of 16 amino acids. The trim removed 1 base at V and 3 bases at J, leaving 7 bases unmatched. The CDR3 bases are TGCGCCAGCAGCCAAGTTGCAGCGGGAGGTTTCTACGAGCAGTACTTC. It encodes CASSQVAAGGFYEQYF.

The table lists this clone with a few counts. The chain is built from TRBV6-5 and TRBJ2-7; TRBD1 aligns across 8 bases. Germline V CDR1 and CDR2: MNHEY, SVGAGI. V gave up 4 bases and J gave up 2 bases; unmatched junction bases: 1. The CDR3 is made up of 13 amino acids. CDR3 amino acids: CASSLQGAYEQYF. The DNA for the CDR3 is TGTGCCAGCAGTTTACAGGGGGCCTACGAGCAGTACTTC.

The chain has TRBV29-1 and TRBJ2-5, with 10 bases fitting TRBD2. The CDR3 length is 19 residues. J gave up 5 bases and V 6 bases, and 24 bases lay outside the gene matches. Germline lookup yields CDR1 SQVTM and CDR2 ANQGSEA. The CDR3 DNA reads TGCAGCGTGCCACAGGGAACTAGCGGGATGGAGGTTTTATTCGAGACCCAGTACTTC. Protein sequence: CSVPQGTSGMEVLFETQYF. Full variable domain (missing parts from reference TRBV29-1 and TRBJ2-5): SAVISQKPSRDICQRGTSLTIQCQVDSQVTMMFWYRQQPGQSLTLIATANQGSEATYESGFVIDKFPISRPNLTFSTLTVSNMSPEDSSIYLCSVPQGTSGMEVLFETQYFGPGTRLLVL.

This rearrangement joins TRBV30 to TRBJ2-7, with TRBD1 identical over 9 bases. CDR1 and CDR2 from the germline V gene are GTSNPN and SVGIG (reference sequence). The V segment lost 8 bases and the J segment 4 bases; nucleotides outside the gene matches: 9. The CDR3 covers 13 residues. DNA of the CDR3: TGTGCCCGAGGGGGACAGGGCGGTTACGAGCAGTACTTC. This codes for CARGGQGGYEQYF.

The chain couples TRBV2 to TRBJ2-5, with 7 bases aligning to TRBD2. This CDR3 contains 14 residues. Germline CDR1 reads SNHLY; CDR2 reads FYNNEI. Trimming took 6 bases from V and 3 from J; bases not matched to a gene: 7. The CDR3 DNA sequence: TGTGCCAGCAGGGTTCCAGGGAGGGAAGAGACCCAGTACTTC. Translating gives CASRVPGREETQYF.

In this sample, this clone turned up a few times. This chain uses TRBV5-5 with TRBJ1-3; D unclear. This CDR3 spans 15 amino acids. The ends were cut back, 0 bases at V and 6 bases at J, with 13 bases in the middle. Germline V gene data show CDR1 as SGHKS and CDR2 as YYEKEE (reference sequence). The CDR3 protein is CASSLGAVTKNTIYF. The CDR3 coding sequence is TGTGCCAGCAGCTTGGGGGCAGTTACAAAAAACACCATATATTTT.

This chain uses TRBV15 with TRBJ1-2; TRBD1 matches at 9 bases. CDR1 LNHNV and CDR2 YYDKDF come from the germline V gene (reference sequence). J gave up 5 bases and V 5 bases, and 3 bases lay outside the gene matches. The CDR3 runs to 13 residues. DNA of the CDR3: TGTGCCACCAGCGTTGGACAGGGGTATGGCTACACCTTC. It encodes CATSVGQGYGYTF.

There are a few counts of this clone. This sequence joins TRBV6-1 and TRBJ2-2; maybe TRBD2 (5 bases). The CDR3 totals 16 residues. The germline V gene has CDR1 MNHNS and CDR2 SASEGT. V was trimmed by 4 bases and J by 6 bases, leaving 18 bases between them. CDR3 DNA: TGTGCCAGCAGTGTGGCCCTAGACTATGCCGCCGGGGAGCTGTTTTTT. It encodes CASSVALDYAAGELFF.

This chain connects TRBV30 to TRBJ1-2; TRBD1 is a possible D gene (6 bases). The CDR3 sequence is 13 residues long. V dropped 4 bases and J dropped 4 bases, with 13 bases sitting between them. The germline gives CDR1 GTSNPN, CDR2 SVGIG (reference sequence). For the CDR3, the DNA is TGTGCCTGGACCTTAGGGGGGGGCTATGGCTACACCTTC. Translating it yields CAWTLGGGYGYTF.

V usage is TRBV7-8 and J usage is TRBJ2-7; 8 positions agree with TRBD1. Germline trimming cut 5 bases from V and 5 bases from J; bases unmatched to any gene: 5. Per germline, CDR1 SGHVS and CDR2 FQNEAQ. The CDR3 consists of 13 residues. For the CDR3, the DNA is TGTGCCAGCAGCCCCCAGGGGGCCCACGAGCAGTACTTC. This translates into CASSPQGAHEQYF.

V and J are TRBV4-2 and TRBJ1-4; D not resolved. The germline V and J ends were trimmed by 0 bases and 5 bases, with 16 bases remaining between them. The length of the CDR3 is 17 residues. Per germline, CDR1 LGHNA and CDR2 YNFKEQ. CDR3 DNA: TGTGCCAGCAGCCAAGAATGGGCCGACGGGAGGAATGAAAAACTGTTTTTT. Amino acid sequence: CASSQEWADGRNEKLFF.

This rearrangement joins TRBV2 to TRBJ2-3; 7 nucleotides match TRBD1. The CDR3 runs 14 residues. J gave up 6 bases and V 6 bases, and 9 bases lay outside the gene matches. Germline CDR1 and CDR2: SNHLY and FYNNEI. CDR3 sequence (DNA): TGTGCCAGCAGGGAGACAGGGTCCACCGATACGCAGTATTTT. Protein: CASRETGSTDTQYF. The variable domain in full, completed from reference TRBV2 and TRBJ2-3, reads EPEVTQTPSHQVTQMGQEVILRCVPISNHLYFYWYRQILGQKVEFLVSFYNNEISEKSEIFDDQFSVERPDGSNFTLKIRSTKLEDSAMYFCASRETGSTDTQYFGPGTRLTVL.

This chain uses TRBV18 with TRBJ2-7; possibly TRBD1 for D (5 bases). CDR1 is KGHSH and CDR2 is LQKENI in the germline V gene. The length of the CDR3 is 15 residues. V shed 1 base and J shed 4 bases, with 14 bases lying between them. CDR3 DNA sequence: TGTGCCAGCTCACCACAGGGCAGGGTGATGTACGAGCAGTACTTC. It encodes CASSPQGRVMYEQYF.

The genes are TRBV6-5 and TRBJ2-4; 7 bases fit TRBD1. Germline values: CDR1 MNHEY, CDR2 SVGAGI. This CDR3 is 15 amino acids long. V dropped 6 bases and J dropped 3; count of bases not matched to a gene: 8. DNA for the CDR3: TGTGCCAGCAGCCTGAAGGGGACAGTCAAAAACATTCAGTACTTC. Translation gives CASSLKGTVKNIQYF.

This chain joins TRBV9 and TRBJ2-1; 9 nucleotides agree with TRBD1. Germline trimming cut 4 bases from V and 8 bases from J; bases unmatched to any gene: 10. The CDR3 consists of 15 residues. Germline V gives CDR1 SGDLS, CDR2 YYNGEE. CDR3 residues: CASSSRDREHDEQFF. The CDR3 DNA reads TGTGCCAGCAGCTCCCGGGACAGGGAGCACGATGAGCAGTTCTTC.

In its sample, this clone was seen once. This rearrangement joins TRBV4-2 to TRBJ2-2; TRBD1 is a possible D gene (6 bases). Between the trimmed V and J ends, which lost 0 bases and 0 bases, there was a span of 11 bases. The CDR3 extends over 17 amino acids. From germline, CDR1 is LGHNA and CDR2 YNFKEQ. This chain's CDR3 is CASSQESGTTNTGELFF. In nucleotides, the CDR3 is TGTGCCAGCAGCCAAGAATCCGGGACAACGAACACCGGGGAGCTGTTTTTT.

This chain uses TRBV5-1 with TRBJ2-1; D is unresolved. CDR1 SGHRS and CDR2 YFSETQ come from the germline V gene. Trimming removed 2 bases at V and 9 bases at J, with 9 bases between. The CDR3 contains 12 residues. CDR3 amino acids: CASSFPPSEQFF. CDR3 in DNA: TGCGCCAGCAGCTTCCCCCCGAGTGAGCAGTTCTTC.

V and J are TRBV19 and TRBJ1-4; TRBD1 matches 10 bases. V shed 10 bases, J shed 6 bases, and the junction held 14 bases outside the gene matches. The CDR3 length is 16 residues. Germline loops: CDR1 LNHDA, CDR2 SQIVND (reference sequence). The CDR3 sequence is CATSPRGQGPYEKLFF. The CDR3 DNA follows: TGTGCCACCTCCCCGCGGGGACAGGGGCCTTATGAAAAACTGTTTTTT.

CDR3 residues: CASRSPPGETQYF. CDR3 bases: TGTGCCAGCAGATCCCCCCCCGGGGAGACCCAGTACTTC. V usage is TRBV6-5 and J usage is TRBJ2-5; D unclear. The CDR3 is made up of 13 amino acids. Deletions cut 6 bases from V and 5 bases from J, with 13 bases between. Per the germline V gene, CDR1 is MNHEY and CDR2 is SVGAGI.